The 19 T cell receptor beta chains presented below share a single source sample, sequenced in a study of T-cell memory formation after mild COVID-19. MiXCR, applied by TCRdb to the 5' RACE reads, yields one record per CDR3 protein. Among about 84,000 distinct CDR3 sequences listed, around 14% were seen once. Material: PBMCs or a T cell subset sorted from them (not recorded which). These receptors all come from an adult woman who had mild COVID-19 (a few samples of this study predate the infection). Cell type and time point are not known.

This clonotype was detected only a few times. The rearrangement uses TRBV4-1 and TRBJ2-7, with D hard to call. This CDR3 has 14 residues. In germline, CDR1 is MGHRA, CDR2 YSYEKL. V dropped 1 base and J dropped 1 base, with 8 bases sitting between them. CDR3 amino acids: CASSQVRDSYEQYF. CDR3 sequence (DNA): TGCGCCAGCAGCCAAGTAAGGGATTCCTACGAGCAGTACTTC.

This clonotype has a handful of counts. V and J are TRBV12-3 or TRBV12-4 and TRBJ2-1; D is possibly TRBD1 (5 bases). Trimming removed 3 bases at V and 2 bases at J, with 8 bases between. The CDR3 has 14 amino acids. The DNA of the CDR3 is TGTGCCAGCAGTTTTGTGGGGCCCTACAATGAGCAGTTCTTC. Protein product: CASSFVGPYNEQFF.

The chain combines TRBV4-1 with TRBJ2-7, with unresolved D. Between the trimmed V and J ends, which lost 0 bases and 3 bases, there was a span of 12 bases. The CDR3 spans 15 residues. Germline V lookup: CDR1 MGHRA, CDR2 YSYEKL. In DNA form, the CDR3 reads TGCGCCAGCAGCCAAGAAATAGGAACCGGCTACGAGCAGTACTTC. Encoded protein: CASSQEIGTGYEQYF.

The gene calls are TRBV7-9 and TRBJ1-3, with unresolved D. With 5 bases removed from V and 0 bases from J, the gap between germline ends came to 14 bases. The germline V gene has CDR1 SEHNR and CDR2 FQNEAQ (reference sequence). CDR3 length: 16 residues. In nucleotides, the CDR3 is TGTGCCAGCAGCCCCCCTGTTGAGGGCTCTGGAAACACCATATATTTT. It encodes CASSPPVEGSGNTIYF.

The chain uses TRBV6-5 and TRBJ2-1; 7 bases agree with TRBD2. The junction had 4 bases not matched to a gene; V was cut back by 4 bases and J by 4 bases. Germline CDR1 reads MNHEY; CDR2 reads SVGAGI. This CDR3 is built from 14 residues. The CDR3 coding sequence is TGTGCCAGCAGTTCCATTAGCGGGTACAATGAGCAGTTCTTC. Translating it yields CASSSISGYNEQFF.

The chain has TRBV9 and TRBJ2-2, with 7 bases aligning to TRBD1. The CDR3 spans 20 residues. The germline V gene has CDR1 SGDLS and CDR2 YYNGEE. V lost 2 bases and J lost 1; bases outside the gene matches: 17. CDR3: CASSVPAAYRGQLNTGELFF. CDR3 DNA sequence: TGTGCCAGCAGCGTTCCGGCAGCTTATCGGGGACAGTTGAACACCGGGGAGCTGTTTTTT. Filled out from reference TRBV9 and TRBJ2-2, the complete variable domain reads DSGVTQTPKHLITATGQRVTLRCSPRSGDLSVYWYQQSLDQGLQFLIQYYNGEERAKGNILERFSAQQFPDLHSELNLSSLELGDSALYFCASSVPAAYRGQLNTGELFFGEGSRLTVL.

CDR3 residues: CASSFGQVFEETQYF. The CDR3 coding sequence is TGTGCCAGCAGCTTCGGACAGGTTTTCGAGGAGACCCAGTACTTC. The chain carries TRBV7-9 and TRBJ2-5; TRBD1 aligns across 7 bases. Unmatched junction bases numbered 9, after V lost 3 bases and J lost 5 bases. CDR1 is SEHNR, CDR2 FQNEAQ, per germline (reference sequence). This CDR3 spans 15 amino acids.

This clonotype was seen many times. The rearrangement uses TRBV9 and TRBJ1-4; D is uncertain. V was pared by 2 bases and J by 4 bases, with 12 bases between. Looked up from germline, CDR1 is SGDLS and CDR2 is YYNGEE. The CDR3 contains 15 residues. CDR3 nucleotides: TGTGCCAGCAGCGTCCTCGGAGTGTATAATGAAAAACTGTTTTTT. Protein: CASSVLGVYNEKLFF. Drawing the rest from reference TRBV9 and TRBJ1-4, the complete variable domain is DSGVTQTPKHLITATGQRVTLRCSPRSGDLSVYWYQQSLDQGLQFLIQYYNGEERAKGNILERFSAQQFPDLHSELNLSSLELGDSALYFCASSVLGVYNEKLFFGSGTQLSVL.

This clonotype was counted only a few times. The chain has TRBV5-1 and TRBJ2-7; D not certain. Deletions cut 4 bases from V and 3 bases from J, with 20 bases between. The CDR3 sequence is 16 residues long. Germline CDR1 SGHRS, CDR2 YFSETQ. The CDR3 loop reads CASSDSELSRGYEQYF. In DNA form, the CDR3 reads TGCGCCAGCAGCGACTCCGAACTTTCTCGCGGCTACGAGCAGTACTTC.

This clonotype was seen repeatedly, ten times or more. J is TRBJ2-7 and V is TRBV7-9; D gene ambiguous. The CDR3 length is 11 residues. Trimming cost V 5 bases and J 0 bases, with 2 bases left between them. Per germline, CDR1 SEHNR and CDR2 FQNEAQ (reference sequence). CDR3 in amino acids: CASSGSYEQYF. CDR3 DNA: TGTGCCAGCAGCGGCTCCTACGAGCAGTACTTC.

This clonotype was seen a handful of times. This chain uses TRBV5-1 with TRBJ1-6; maybe TRBD1 (5 bases). This CDR3 region has 15 residues. CDR1 SGHRS and CDR2 YFSETQ come from the germline V gene. V was shortened by 6 bases and J by 0 bases, with 10 bases between the two germline ends. CDR3 loop: CASKDSFSYNSPLHF. The CDR3 bases are TGCGCCAGCAAAGACAGTTTCTCCTATAATTCACCCCTCCACTTT.

This clonotype was detected a few times. The chain is built from TRBV5-5 and TRBJ2-3; no definite D call. Germline V gene data show CDR1 as SGHKS and CDR2 as YYEKEE (reference sequence). V lost 4 bases and J lost 6, with 9 bases in between. The CDR3 sequence is 12 residues long. The chain's CDR3 is CASSPIGDTQYF. In DNA form, the CDR3 reads TGTGCCAGCAGCCCCATCGGGGATACGCAGTATTTT.

This clonotype was counted between two and nine times. This rearrangement joins TRBV4-3 to TRBJ2-5, with 7 bases aligning to TRBD1. Germline loops: CDR1 LGHNA, CDR2 YSLEER. The CDR3 is made up of 14 amino acids. The ends lost 4 bases at V and 5 bases at J; junction bases unmatched: 7. For the CDR3, the DNA is TGCGCCAGCAGCCCGGACAGGAACAGGGAGACCCAGTACTTC. Protein product: CASSPDRNRETQYF.

This clonotype was found many times. The chain carries TRBV4-3 and TRBJ1-3; a weak D match, TRBD1 (5 bases). The CDR3 extends over 15 amino acids. Per germline, CDR1 LGHNA and CDR2 YSLEER. Deletions cut 0 bases from V and 1 base from J, with 7 bases between. The CDR3, as DNA: TGCGCCAGCAGCCAAGATGGGGGATCTGGAAACACCATATATTTT. Translation: CASSQDGGSGNTIYF.

This clonotype was found a few times. V is TRBV7-2 and J is TRBJ2-7; TRBD2 matches 9 bases. Germline V gives CDR1 SGHTA, CDR2 FQGNSA. There are 16 residues in the CDR3. Trimming removed 5 bases from V and 1 base from J; junction bases left unmatched: 9. CDR3 nucleotide sequence: TGTGCCAGCAGCCCGATTAGCGGGAGTGCATCCTACGAGCAGTACTTC. Encoded protein: CASSPISGSASYEQYF.

V gene TRBV3-1 combines with J gene TRBJ2-3; maybe TRBD2 (5 bases). With 0 bases removed from V and 5 bases from J, the gap between germline ends came to 12 bases. Looked up from germline, CDR1 is LGHDT and CDR2 is YNNKEL (reference sequence). CDR3 size: 15 residues. The CDR3, as DNA: TGTGCCAGCAGCCAAGATTGGAGGAAGGGAGATACGCAGTATTTT. It codes for CASSQDWRKGDTQYF.

This clonotype appeared a few times. The chain is built from TRBV24-1 and TRBJ2-1; tentative D call: TRBD1 (5 bases). The CDR3 extends over 15 amino acids. Germline values: CDR1 KGHDR, CDR2 SFDVKD. Trimming took off 2 bases at V and 6 bases at J, with 13 bases between the two ends. The chain's CDR3 is CATSDWGFEANEQFF. CDR3 DNA sequence: TGTGCCACCAGTGATTGGGGCTTTGAGGCCAATGAGCAGTTCTTC.

The chain has TRBV10-3 and TRBJ1-5; D not resolved. There are 13 residues in the CDR3. The ends were cut back, 3 bases at V and 4 bases at J, with 7 bases in the middle. Germline values: CDR1 ENHRY, CDR2 SYGVKD. The CDR3 protein is CAISDSTNQPQHF. CDR3 in DNA: TGTGCCATCAGTGACAGTACAAATCAGCCCCAGCATTTT.

This clonotype has a handful of counts. V is TRBV9 and J is TRBJ2-2, with 8 bases aligning to TRBD2. The germline V gene encodes CDR1 SGDLS and CDR2 YYNGEE. J lost 8 bases, V lost 0 bases, and 9 bases had no gene match. The CDR3 spans 16 residues. In DNA form, the CDR3 reads TGTGCCAGCAGCGTAGAATGGACTAGCCAGACAGGGGAGCTGTTTTTT. Residues: CASSVEWTSQTGELFF.